This TCR beta chain was documented in a study of blood T cell repertoires in COVID-19 (dated by TCRdb to 2020 to 2021). About the study as a whole: Collaborator samples came from the United States, Italy and Spain and covered acute and convalescent phases of COVID-19. The material from the prospective study consisted of cDNA or gDNA derived from T cells, B-cell-depleted T cells, or PBMCs. Deeply sampled blood TCRbeta repertoires from subjects exposed to, actively infected with, or recovered from COVID-19 were included in the dataset. A freely available public database, intended as a resource for researchers studying the immune response to SARS-CoV-2, is where the repertoires were released. Samples were obtained from the ongoing ImmuneRACE study (first 160 participants) and from over 1,000 subjects provided by 6 global collaborators. Nearly every sample came with metadata listing a de-identified subject ID, COVID-19 status, age in years and sex. Where available, HLA class I and class II types were taken from metadata supplied by the sample provider and were not determined by assay-based typing. On the study overall, not on this receptor specifically: Clinical and demographic metadata were provided uncurated, with the amount varying by source and participant.

TCRbeta CDR3 regions were amplified from genomic DNA by means of the immunoSEQ Assay, a bias-controlled multiplex PCR. In the source study's methods: Within the assay, amplification of reference gene primers was used to estimate how many nucleated cells each sample contained. To quantify the absolute abundance of each unique TCRbeta CDR3 rearrangement, sequence reads were collapsed and filtered. For each sample, productive Simpson clonality was calculated by taking the square root of Simpson's diversity index across productive rearrangements. Not all clones reach the TCRdb copy of this immuneACCESS table, which keeps in-frame sequences only. Checked studies attribute under half of the gap to unresolved V genes and leave the rest unexplained. V and J calls and clone size are as listed in that table; D and trimming were resolved from the DNA. The sample table contains about 99,000 clones; only one count was recorded for approximately 85% of them. In total, the top ten clones hold roughly 5% of the sample.

V and J are trimmed by 5 bases and 5 bases, and the gene matches miss 4 bases of the junction. The germline V gene encodes CDR1 LNHDA and CDR2 SQIVND (reference sequence). Inclusive of the bounding cysteine and phenylalanine, the CDR3 is 13 residues long. Only the CDR3 portion is preserved as DNA: 39 bases, with reading frame beginning at the first base. With regard to this clone: Its antigen is currently not known. Base quality data are lacking; no much larger clone is found one base away.

Each collaborating institution followed its own protocols to collect whole blood in K2EDTA tubes. For TCRbeta analysis, collaborators shipped samples as frozen whole blood, isolated PBMCs, or DNA extracted from either of those sample types. The sequence joins TRBV19 to TRBJ1-1; 8 bases in between match TRBD1. This receptor was taken from a man aged 55 to 70 with acute or convalescent COVID-19. Specimen: peripheral blood. The CDR3 corresponds to CASSERQGTEAFF. In nucleotide form, the sequence is TGTGCCAGTAGTGAAAGACAGGGGACTGAAGCTTTCTTT.